The 30 T cell receptor beta chains in this list originate from one sample, sequenced in a study of blood T cell repertoires in COVID-19. The table came from immunoSEQ multiplex PCR; TCRdb's copy has only in-frame clones and leaves some out. The table has hundreds of thousands of clones, roughly 89% seen once. The sample was peripheral blood. These TCRs come from a man between 18 and 29 years old with COVID-19, enrolled during active disease.

The V call is TRBV19, the J call TRBJ2-3; D is perhaps TRBD2 (6 bases). Germline V CDR1 and CDR2: LNHDA, SQIVND (reference sequence). The CDR3 spans 14 residues. Trimming left V 6 bases short and J 2 bases short, with 12 bases between. CDR3 sequence reads: CASRWRGNTDTQYF. Here the CDR3 DNA reads TGTGCCAGTAGATGGCGGGGTAACACAGATACGCAGTATTTT.

The chain links TRBV10-3 to TRBJ2-7; TRBD2 matches 7 bases. V trimming: 11 bases; J trimming: 0 bases; junction bases outside the gene matches: 7. This CDR3 comprises 13 residues. The germline V gene encodes CDR1 ENHRY and CDR2 SYGVKD. The CDR3 here is CASGRQGSYEQYF. The CDR3, as DNA: TGTGCCTCCGGGAGGCAGGGCTCCTACGAGCAGTACTTC.

The chain recombines TRBV7-3 with TRBJ2-5; D is perhaps TRBD2 (5 bases). This CDR3 spans 13 amino acids. The V gene lost 3 bases and the J gene lost 2 bases, with 7 bases spanning the gap. Germline V gene sequence: CDR1 SGHTA, CDR2 FQGTGA. The CDR3 DNA sequence: TGTGCCAGCAGCTTGTCGGGACAAGAGACCCAGTACTTC. It encodes CASSLSGQETQYF.

J is TRBJ2-5 and V is TRBV3-1 (or the pseudogene TRBV3-2), with 10 positions matching TRBD2. Unmatched junction bases numbered 6, after V lost 1 base and J lost 4 bases. The CDR3 covers 16 residues. The germline V gene encodes CDR1 LGHDT and CDR2 YNNKEL (reference sequence). Here the CDR3 reads CASSQGTSGIGETQYF. DNA for the CDR3: TGTGCCAGCAGCCAAGGAACTAGCGGGATCGGAGAGACCCAGTACTTC.

The chain carries TRBV6-5 and TRBJ2-7; 7 nucleotides line up with TRBD1. The CDR3 totals 12 residues. V was pared by 6 bases and J by 5 bases, with 4 bases of the junction left unmatched. CDR1 is MNHEY and CDR2 is SVGAGI in the germline V gene. CDR3 bases: TGTGCCAGCAGAGCAACAGGGGACGAGCAGTACTTC. It yields the protein CASRATGDEQYF.

V and J are TRBV6-6 and TRBJ2-5; D perhaps matches TRBD1 (7 bases). CDR3 length equals 16 residues. Germline V gene data show CDR1 as MNHNY and CDR2 as SVGAGI (reference sequence). Trimming removed 9 bases from V and 5 bases from J, with 25 bases in between. The CDR3 nucleotides read TGTGCCAGGGGGGGATTGGACAGGACAGCCCAGGAGACCCAGTACTTC. Translating it yields CARGGLDRTAQETQYF.

The chain couples TRBV2 to TRBJ2-7; D possibly corresponds to TRBD2 (6 bases). The germline V gene has CDR1 SNHLY and CDR2 FYNNEI. The CDR3 runs 15 residues. Trimming shortened V by 5 bases and J by 1 base, and 15 bases separated the two germline ends. The CDR3 DNA sequence: TGTGCCAGCAGTCGGGACTCACTACCGTCCTACGAGCAGTACTTC. Encoded protein: CASSRDSLPSYEQYF.

To note about this clone: Additional DNA sequences in this sample encode the identical CDR3. The chain is built from TRBV24-1 and TRBJ2-3; D may be TRBD1 (6 bases). Germline V gene lookup returns CDR1 KGHDR and CDR2 SFDVKD. The ends were cut back, 5 bases at V and 0 bases at J, with 8 bases in the middle. The CDR3 sequence is 14 residues long. This CDR3 reads CATSGGLSTDTQYF. In DNA, the CDR3 is TGTGCCACCAGTGGGGGGCTGAGCACAGATACGCAGTATTTT.

The rearrangement links TRBV19 to TRBJ1-6; no reliable D call. This CDR3 is 12 amino acids long. V shed 10 bases and J shed 9 bases, with 13 bases lying between them. Germline V CDR1 and CDR2: LNHDA, SQIVND (reference sequence). The DNA for the CDR3 is TGTGCCACCTCGACATTGGGTTCACCCCTCCACTTT. It codes for CATSTLGSPLHF.

The gene calls are TRBV28 and TRBJ2-5, with a weak D call TRBD2 (7 bases). With 6 bases removed from V and 5 bases from J, the gap between germline ends came to 19 bases. Germline assignment: CDR1 MDHEN and CDR2 SYDVKM. This CDR3 contains 15 residues. The CDR3: CASSIGGGGGETQYF. CDR3 in DNA: TGTGCCAGCAGCATAGGGGGAGGGGGAGGGGAGACCCAGTACTTC.

The chain joins TRBV7-9 to TRBJ2-7; 7 bases fit TRBD2. V was clipped by 5 bases and J by 2 bases; unmatched bases: 9. This CDR3 contains 15 residues. Germline V gives CDR1 SEHNR, CDR2 FQNEAQ (reference sequence). Here the CDR3 reads CASSTPGLLTYEQYF. The CDR3 region has the DNA TGTGCCAGCAGCACACCGGGACTACTAACCTACGAGCAGTACTTC.

This chain's CDR3 is CASSLISTSGSPNEQFF. For the CDR3, the DNA is TGTGCCAGCAGCCTAATTTCGACTAGCGGGAGTCCCAATGAGCAGTTCTTC. The chain recombines TRBV7-9 with TRBJ2-1; TRBD2 aligns across 12 bases. V dropped 5 bases and J dropped 6; count of bases not matched to a gene: 11. Germline-derived CDR1 and CDR2 are SEHNR and FQNEAQ (reference sequence). CDR3 length: 17 amino acids.

This clone was seen only a few times. V and J are TRBV7-2 and TRBJ1-2, with TRBD1 matching over 11 bases. J gave up 4 bases and V 5 bases, and 6 bases lay outside the gene matches. Germline CDR1 reads SGHTA; CDR2 reads FQGNSA. The CDR3 extends over 15 amino acids. CDR3 loop: CASSPDRGLIYGYTF. CDR3 nucleotides: TGTGCCAGCAGCCCGGACAGGGGGCTTATCTATGGCTACACCTTC.

This clone was picked up one time. V and J are TRBV28 and TRBJ2-5, with 8 nucleotides matching TRBD2. The CDR3 covers 14 residues. After removal of 5 bases from V and 3 bases from J, the junction contained 5 bases not matched to a gene. Germline CDR1 is MDHEN and CDR2 is SYDVKM. The CDR3 loop reads CASSPAGEEETQYF. CDR3 DNA sequence: TGTGCCAGCAGTCCAGCGGGAGAGGAAGAGACCCAGTACTTC. The variable domain in full, with the rest retrieved from reference TRBV28 and TRBJ2-5, is DVKVTQSSRYLVKRTGEKVFLECVQDMDHENMFWYRQDPGLGLRLIYFSYDVKMKEKGDIPEGYSVSREKKERFSLILESASTNQTSMYLCASSPAGEEETQYFGPGTRLLVL.

This chain connects TRBV30 to TRBJ1-6; 7 positions agree with TRBD1. This CDR3 has 14 amino acids. J gave up 7 bases and V 1 base, and 4 bases lay outside the gene matches. Per germline, CDR1 GTSNPN and CDR2 SVGIG (reference sequence). CDR3 region: CAWSAGQRNSPLHF. The DNA of the CDR3 is TGTGCCTGGAGTGCGGGACAGCGGAATTCACCCCTCCACTTT. Variable domain in full (rest from reference TRBV30 and TRBJ1-6): SQTIHQWPATLVQPVGSPLSLECTVEGTSNPNLYWYRQAAGRGLQLLFYSVGIGQISSEVPQNLSASRPQDRQFILSSKKLLLSDSGFYLCAWSAGQRNSPLHFGNGTRLTVT.

The rearrangement links TRBV18 to TRBJ2-7, with 8 positions matching TRBD1. The CDR3 covers 14 residues. J lost 0 bases, V lost 5 bases, and 3 bases had no gene match. The germline CDR1 and CDR2 sequences are KGHSH and LQKENI. The CDR3 coding sequence is TGTGCCAGCTCATTGGACAGGGACTCCTACGAGCAGTACTTC. This codes for CASSLDRDSYEQYF.

CDR3 DNA: TGCGCCAGCAGCTTTCTTAGCGGAGGCCGGACAGATACGCAGTATTTT. This gives the protein CASSFLSGGRTDTQYF. V and J are TRBV5-1 and TRBJ2-3; TRBD2 might be the D (6 bases). CDR1 is SGHRS and CDR2 is YFSETQ in the germline V gene. Deletions cut 2 bases from V and 3 bases from J, with 16 bases between. This CDR3 region has 16 residues.

The CDR3 loop reads CAYRYPWTGSNEKLFF. As DNA, the CDR3 is TGTGCCTACCGCTACCCGTGGACAGGAAGTAATGAAAAACTGTTTTTT. The rearrangement joins TRBV30 to TRBJ1-4; TRBD1 matches 7 bases. V trimming: 7 bases; J trimming: 4 bases; junction bases outside the gene matches: 15. CDR1 is GTSNPN, CDR2 SVGIG, per germline (reference sequence). This CDR3 is built from 16 residues. The whole variable domain, filled in from reference TRBV30 and TRBJ1-4, reads SQTIHQWPATLVQPVGSPLSLECTVEGTSNPNLYWYRQAAGRGLQLLFYSVGIGQISSEVPQNLSASRPQDRQFILSSKKLLLSDSGFYLCAYRYPWTGSNEKLFFGSGTQLSVL.

The chain couples TRBV7-9 to TRBJ1-2, with TRBD1 matching 8 bases. The length of the CDR3 is 13 residues. Trimming took 4 bases from V and 2 from J; bases not matched to a gene: 0. Germline V gene lookup returns CDR1 SEHNR and CDR2 FQNEAQ (reference sequence). The CDR3 nucleotides are TGTGCCAGCAGCTCAGGGGGCAACTATGGCTACACCTTC. As protein: CASSSGGNYGYTF.

The chain recombines TRBV28 with TRBJ2-1; 7 nucleotides match TRBD2. The V and J ends lost 5 bases and 7 bases, in that order; junction bases with no gene match: 8. Germline CDR1 reads MDHEN; CDR2 reads SYDVKM. The CDR3 has 14 amino acids. The CDR3 DNA reads TGTGCCAGCAGTGTTAGTAGCGGGCATAATGAGCAGTTCTTC. It is translated as CASSVSSGHNEQFF.

The rearrangement links TRBV25-1 to TRBJ2-1; possible D gene TRBD2, 5 bases. The CDR3 covers 15 residues. Germline CDR1 MGHDK, CDR2 SYGVNS. Trimming removed 3 bases from V and 8 bases from J, with 17 bases in between. CDR3 loop: CASSDGETRFHEQFF. The CDR3 bases are TGTGCCAGCAGTGACGGGGAGACACGGTTCCATGAGCAGTTCTTC.

The chain carries TRBV5-5 and TRBJ2-7, with 9 bases that match TRBD1. J lost 6 bases, V lost 2 bases, and 9 bases had no gene match. The length of the CDR3 is 15 residues. Germline CDR1 reads SGHKS; CDR2 reads YYEKEE (reference sequence). CDR3 residues: CASSLIWTGVGEQYF. CDR3 sequence (DNA): TGTGCCAGCAGCTTAATTTGGACAGGGGTTGGCGAGCAGTACTTC.

This clone was seen a single time. The rearrangement joins TRBV6-5 to TRBJ1-2; TRBD1 is a possible D gene (6 bases). The CDR3 is 14 amino acids. Per germline, CDR1 MNHEY and CDR2 SVGAGI. Deletions cut 2 bases from V and 0 bases from J, with 7 bases between. CDR3 region: CASSYDRSNYGYTF. Written as DNA, the CDR3 is TGTGCCAGCAGTTACGACAGGTCTAACTATGGCTACACCTTC.

V and J are TRBV7-8 and TRBJ2-5, with TRBD2 as a possible D gene (7 bases). The CDR3 contains 15 residues. V gave up 5 bases and J gave up 0 bases, with 13 bases separating them. Germline CDR1 is SGHVS and CDR2 is FQNEAQ. The DNA for the CDR3 is TGTGCCAGCAGCCAAGGGGGGGGGTACCAAGAGACCCAGTACTTC. Translated, it gives CASSQGGGYQETQYF.

The chain employs TRBV6-5 and TRBJ2-5; TRBD2 matches at 11 bases. The CDR3 has 15 residues. The junction had 1 base not matched to a gene; V was cut back by 0 bases and J by 4 bases. Germline V gene lookup returns CDR1 MNHEY and CDR2 SVGAGI. The CDR3 region is CASSYSGTSGETQYF. The CDR3 DNA reads TGTGCCAGCAGTTACTCGGGGACTAGCGGAGAGACCCAGTACTTC.

This rearrangement joins TRBV29-1 to TRBJ1-1; 7 bases match TRBD1. After removal of 6 bases from V and 8 bases from J, the junction contained 6 bases not matched to a gene. There are 11 residues in the CDR3. Germline assignment: CDR1 SQVTM and CDR2 ANQGSEA. CDR3 nucleotides: TGCAGCGTATACAGGGGCGCCGAAGCTTTCTTT. It is translated as CSVYRGAEAFF.

The chain uses TRBV9 and TRBJ2-1; 10 bases are shared with TRBD2. The CDR3 consists of 14 residues. The V gene's germline CDR1 is SGDLS and CDR2 YYNGEE. The J segment lost 3 bases and the V segment lost 3 bases, leaving 0 bases of the junction unmatched. The CDR3, as DNA: TGTGCCAGCAGCGGGACTAGCGGCTACAATGAGCAGTTCTTC. Protein: CASSGTSGYNEQFF.

This chain connects TRBV7-8 to TRBJ2-7; D gene unclear. The CDR3 has 14 amino acids. Germline V CDR1 and CDR2: SGHVS, FQNEAQ. V lost 7 bases, J lost 1 base, and 14 bases lay in between. Written as DNA, the CDR3 is TGTGCCAGCACACAGATCTTCGCATCCTACGAGCAGTACTTC. It encodes CASTQIFASYEQYF. The full variable domain, its missing parts supplied by reference TRBV7-8 and TRBJ2-7, is GAGVSQSPRYKVAKRGQDVALRCDPISGHVSLFWYQQALGQGPEFLTYFQNEAQLDKSGLPSDRFFAERPEGSVSTLKIQRTQQEDSAVYLCASTQIFASYEQYFGPGTRLTVT.

The chain links TRBV5-1 to TRBJ2-3; 9 bases fit TRBD2. Trimming at V came to 2 bases and at J to 1 base, leaving 2 bases not matched to a gene. The length of the CDR3 is 15 residues. Germline assignment: CDR1 SGHRS and CDR2 YFSETQ. CDR3 sequence (DNA): TGCGCCAGCAGCTTCGAGCGGGGGGGCACAGATACGCAGTATTTT. Protein sequence: CASSFERGGTDTQYF.

The chain is built from TRBV5-1 and TRBJ1-2, with no clear D. Trimming shortened V by 0 bases and J by 8 bases, and 14 bases separated the two germline ends. CDR1 and CDR2 (germline): SGHRS, YFSETQ. The CDR3 totals 14 residues. The CDR3 region is CASSLGQANSGYTF. The CDR3 nucleotides are TGCGCCAGCAGCTTGGGGCAGGCGAATTCCGGCTACACCTTC.